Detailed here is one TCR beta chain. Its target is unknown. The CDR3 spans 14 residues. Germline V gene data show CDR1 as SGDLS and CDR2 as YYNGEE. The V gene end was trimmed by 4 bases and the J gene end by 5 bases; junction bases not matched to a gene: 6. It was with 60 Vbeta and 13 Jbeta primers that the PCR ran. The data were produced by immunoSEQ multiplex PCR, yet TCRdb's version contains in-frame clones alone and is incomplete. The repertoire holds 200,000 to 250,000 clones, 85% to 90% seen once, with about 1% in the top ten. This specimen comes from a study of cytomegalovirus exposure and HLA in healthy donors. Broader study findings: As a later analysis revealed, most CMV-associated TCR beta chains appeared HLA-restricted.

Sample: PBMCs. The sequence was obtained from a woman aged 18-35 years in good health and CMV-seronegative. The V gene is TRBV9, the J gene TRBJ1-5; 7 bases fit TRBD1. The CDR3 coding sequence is TGTGCCAGCAGCCAAGGGACAGCTTATCAGCCCCAGCATTTT. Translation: CASSQGTAYQPQHF.